Listed below are T cell receptor beta chains from one sample, sequenced in a study of blood T cell repertoires in COVID-19. Sequenced by immunoSEQ multiplex PCR; TCRdb stores in-frame clones only, minus some. The sample lists a few hundred thousand clones; 70% to 90% were seen once. The specimen sequenced was peripheral blood. These receptors were taken from a middle-aged man with acute or convalescent COVID-19. The CDR3 runs from the conserved cysteine through the conserved F or W. A D gene is named only where the DNA matches it firmly. Expanded clones are given a class, and other clones once, few, many or no size at all.

J gene	clone size	D gene	V gene	CDR3 protein	CDR3 DNA
TRBJ1-3	NA	NA	TRBV7-3	CASSLIGDTGNTIYF	TGTGCCAGCAGCTTAATCGGGGATACTGGAAACACCATATATTTT
TRBJ1-5	few	NA	TRBV11-3	CASSLGGLSGNQPQHF	TGTGCCAGCAGCTTAGGAGGGCTTTCGGGCAATCAGCCCCAGCATTTT
TRBJ2-7	NA	NA	TRBV5-1	CASSRKTSGEQYF	TGCGCCAGCAGCCGAAAGACTAGTGGGGAGCAGTACTTC
TRBJ2-7	NA	NA	TRBV28	CASSLWTYEQYF	TGTGCCAGCAGTTTATGGACATACGAGCAGTACTTC
TRBJ2-2	NA	NA	TRBV12-3/TRBV12-4	CASRPGTGELFF	TGTGCCAGCAGACCAGGGACCGGGGAGCTGTTTTTT
TRBJ2-3	NA	TRBD2	TRBV5-1	CASSNLAGGPLGTQYF	TGCGCCAGCAGCAACTTAGCGGGAGGGCCTTTGGGTACGCAGTATTTT
TRBJ2-6	NA	NA	TRBV27	CASSLIRTDGANVLTF	TGTGCCAGCAGCTTAATAAGGACAGATGGGGCCAACGTCCTGACTTTC
TRBJ1-4	NA	TRBD1	TRBV20-1	CSAGSIGTGF	TGCAGTGCTGGAAGTATTGGGACAGGATTT
TRBJ1-1	NA	TRBD1	TRBV7-2	CASSAADRVQYTEAFF	TGTGCCAGCAGCGCAGCCGACAGGGTCCAATACACTGAAGCTTTCTTT
TRBJ2-7	once	NA	TRBV29-1	CSVHGDLYEQYF	TGCAGCGTTCATGGAGACCTTTACGAGCAGTACTTC
TRBJ2-4	NA	TRBD1	TRBV2	CASSEPWTGRKNIQYF	TGTGCCAGCAGCGAACCCTGGACAGGACGCAAAAACATTCAGTACTTC
TRBJ2-7	many	TRBD2	TRBV6-7	CARRQTSGSSYEQYF	TGTGCCCGACGACAGACTAGCGGAAGCTCCTACGAGCAGTACTTC
TRBJ2-2	NA	TRBD2	TRBV4-2	CASSQDLMTSGGPNTGELFF	TGTGCCAGCAGCCAAGATCTGATGACTAGCGGGGGGCCGAACACCGGGGAGCTGTTTTTT
TRBJ2-5	NA	NA	TRBV6-5	CASSYSRVGETQYF	TGTGCCAGCAGTTACTCGAGGGTAGGAGAGACCCAGTACTTC
TRBJ2-7	NA	TRBD1	TRBV27	CASSLRGQGAHYEQYF	TGTGCCAGCAGTCTCCGCGGACAGGGGGCTCACTACGAGCAGTACTTC
TRBJ2-1	NA	NA	TRBV10-3	CVISEVWRNNEQFF	TGTGTCATCAGTGAGGTCTGGCGGAACAATGAGCAGTTCTTC
TRBJ2-1	once	TRBD2	TRBV28	CASSRQGTSVDNEQFF	TGTGCCAGCAGTCGACAAGGGACTAGCGTCGACAATGAGCAGTTCTTC
TRBJ1-2	NA	TRBD1	TRBV6-5	CASQGQGVYGYTF	TGTGCCAGCCAGGGACAGGGAGTCTATGGCTACACCTTC
TRBJ2-7	few	NA	TRBV7-8	CASSLVQGPSDEQYF	TGTGCCAGCAGCTTAGTTCAGGGCCCCTCTGACGAGCAGTACTTC
TRBJ2-7	NA	NA	TRBV6-2/TRBV6-3	CASSYLGPYEQYF	TGTGCCAGCAGTTATTTGGGGCCCTACGAGCAGTACTTC
TRBJ2-7	NA	NA	TRBV4-3	CASSQDPGDYEQYF	TGCGCCAGCAGCCAAGATCCGGGTGACTACGAGCAGTACTTC
TRBJ2-3	NA	TRBD1	TRBV5-1	CASSLQGRQDTQYF	TGCGCCAGCAGCTTACAGGGGCGTCAAGATACGCAGTATTTT
TRBJ2-2	NA	NA	TRBV4-3	CASSPTQGTGELFF	TGCGCCAGCAGCCCAACCCAGGGAACCGGGGAGCTGTTTTTT
TRBJ1-1	few	NA	TRBV7-2	CASSKTGLNTEAFF	TGTGCCAGCAGTAAGACAGGACTCAACACTGAAGCTTTCTTT
TRBJ1-6	NA	NA	TRBV7-9	CASSPLSGGTGLRSPLHF	TGTGCCAGCAGCCCCCTGAGCGGGGGTACGGGACTACGTTCACCCCTCCACTTT
TRBJ2-1	NA	TRBD2	TRBV28	CASNPLTSGRNEQFF	TGTGCCAGCAACCCTCTGACTAGCGGGAGGAATGAGCAGTTCTTC
TRBJ2-1	once	TRBD2	TRBV4-1	CASSPGLAGVAEQFF	TGCGCCAGCAGCCCAGGACTAGCGGGAGTGGCTGAGCAGTTCTTC
TRBJ1-1	NA	NA	TRBV6-6	CASSYAGENTEAFF	TGTGCCAGCAGTTACGCAGGGGAGAACACTGAAGCTTTCTTT
TRBJ1-5	NA	NA	TRBV6-5	CASSPQGFSQPQHF	TGTGCCAGCAGTCCCCAGGGGTTTAGTCAGCCCCAGCATTTT
TRBJ1-1	NA	TRBD1	TRBV28	CASSKGQVAEAFF	TGTGCCAGCAGCAAAGGACAGGTGGCTGAAGCTTTCTTT
TRBJ1-1	NA	NA	TRBV7-2	CASSQVRVGTEAFF	TGTGCCAGCAGCCAGGTCAGGGTGGGCACTGAAGCTTTCTTT
TRBJ1-1	NA	TRBD1	TRBV29-1	CSALDRAGNTEAFF	TGCAGCGCTCTCGACAGGGCAGGCAACACTGAAGCTTTCTTT
TRBJ2-1	NA	TRBD2	TRBV5-4	CASSLLASGGFRPYNEQFF	TGTGCCAGCAGCTTGTTGGCTAGCGGGGGGTTCCGACCTTACAATGAGCAGTTCTTC
TRBJ2-3	NA	NA	TRBV19	CASTPRESNSDTQYF	TGTGCCAGTACGCCCAGGGAAAGCAATTCAGATACGCAGTATTTT
TRBJ2-4	NA	NA	TRBV30	CAWSLVGSKNIQYF	TGTGCCTGGAGCCTAGTGGGGAGCAAAAACATTCAGTACTTC